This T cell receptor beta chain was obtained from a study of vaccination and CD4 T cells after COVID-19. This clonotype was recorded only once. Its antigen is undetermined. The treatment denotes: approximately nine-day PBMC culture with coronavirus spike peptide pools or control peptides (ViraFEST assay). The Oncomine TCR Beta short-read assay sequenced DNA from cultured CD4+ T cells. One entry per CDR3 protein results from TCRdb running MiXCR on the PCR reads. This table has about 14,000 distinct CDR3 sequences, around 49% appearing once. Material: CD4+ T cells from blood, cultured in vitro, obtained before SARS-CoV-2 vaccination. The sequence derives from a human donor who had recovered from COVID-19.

The CDR3 is CSALWSGGRNEQFF. The CDR3 nucleotides are TGCAGTGCCCTCTGGAGCGGGGGAAGGAATGAGCAGTTCTTC. This chain joins TRBV20-1 and TRBJ2-1; 8 bases agree with TRBD2. V trimming: 6 bases; J trimming: 7 bases; junction bases outside the gene matches: 11. The germline gives CDR1 DFQATT, CDR2 SNEGSKA (reference sequence). The CDR3 length is 14 residues.